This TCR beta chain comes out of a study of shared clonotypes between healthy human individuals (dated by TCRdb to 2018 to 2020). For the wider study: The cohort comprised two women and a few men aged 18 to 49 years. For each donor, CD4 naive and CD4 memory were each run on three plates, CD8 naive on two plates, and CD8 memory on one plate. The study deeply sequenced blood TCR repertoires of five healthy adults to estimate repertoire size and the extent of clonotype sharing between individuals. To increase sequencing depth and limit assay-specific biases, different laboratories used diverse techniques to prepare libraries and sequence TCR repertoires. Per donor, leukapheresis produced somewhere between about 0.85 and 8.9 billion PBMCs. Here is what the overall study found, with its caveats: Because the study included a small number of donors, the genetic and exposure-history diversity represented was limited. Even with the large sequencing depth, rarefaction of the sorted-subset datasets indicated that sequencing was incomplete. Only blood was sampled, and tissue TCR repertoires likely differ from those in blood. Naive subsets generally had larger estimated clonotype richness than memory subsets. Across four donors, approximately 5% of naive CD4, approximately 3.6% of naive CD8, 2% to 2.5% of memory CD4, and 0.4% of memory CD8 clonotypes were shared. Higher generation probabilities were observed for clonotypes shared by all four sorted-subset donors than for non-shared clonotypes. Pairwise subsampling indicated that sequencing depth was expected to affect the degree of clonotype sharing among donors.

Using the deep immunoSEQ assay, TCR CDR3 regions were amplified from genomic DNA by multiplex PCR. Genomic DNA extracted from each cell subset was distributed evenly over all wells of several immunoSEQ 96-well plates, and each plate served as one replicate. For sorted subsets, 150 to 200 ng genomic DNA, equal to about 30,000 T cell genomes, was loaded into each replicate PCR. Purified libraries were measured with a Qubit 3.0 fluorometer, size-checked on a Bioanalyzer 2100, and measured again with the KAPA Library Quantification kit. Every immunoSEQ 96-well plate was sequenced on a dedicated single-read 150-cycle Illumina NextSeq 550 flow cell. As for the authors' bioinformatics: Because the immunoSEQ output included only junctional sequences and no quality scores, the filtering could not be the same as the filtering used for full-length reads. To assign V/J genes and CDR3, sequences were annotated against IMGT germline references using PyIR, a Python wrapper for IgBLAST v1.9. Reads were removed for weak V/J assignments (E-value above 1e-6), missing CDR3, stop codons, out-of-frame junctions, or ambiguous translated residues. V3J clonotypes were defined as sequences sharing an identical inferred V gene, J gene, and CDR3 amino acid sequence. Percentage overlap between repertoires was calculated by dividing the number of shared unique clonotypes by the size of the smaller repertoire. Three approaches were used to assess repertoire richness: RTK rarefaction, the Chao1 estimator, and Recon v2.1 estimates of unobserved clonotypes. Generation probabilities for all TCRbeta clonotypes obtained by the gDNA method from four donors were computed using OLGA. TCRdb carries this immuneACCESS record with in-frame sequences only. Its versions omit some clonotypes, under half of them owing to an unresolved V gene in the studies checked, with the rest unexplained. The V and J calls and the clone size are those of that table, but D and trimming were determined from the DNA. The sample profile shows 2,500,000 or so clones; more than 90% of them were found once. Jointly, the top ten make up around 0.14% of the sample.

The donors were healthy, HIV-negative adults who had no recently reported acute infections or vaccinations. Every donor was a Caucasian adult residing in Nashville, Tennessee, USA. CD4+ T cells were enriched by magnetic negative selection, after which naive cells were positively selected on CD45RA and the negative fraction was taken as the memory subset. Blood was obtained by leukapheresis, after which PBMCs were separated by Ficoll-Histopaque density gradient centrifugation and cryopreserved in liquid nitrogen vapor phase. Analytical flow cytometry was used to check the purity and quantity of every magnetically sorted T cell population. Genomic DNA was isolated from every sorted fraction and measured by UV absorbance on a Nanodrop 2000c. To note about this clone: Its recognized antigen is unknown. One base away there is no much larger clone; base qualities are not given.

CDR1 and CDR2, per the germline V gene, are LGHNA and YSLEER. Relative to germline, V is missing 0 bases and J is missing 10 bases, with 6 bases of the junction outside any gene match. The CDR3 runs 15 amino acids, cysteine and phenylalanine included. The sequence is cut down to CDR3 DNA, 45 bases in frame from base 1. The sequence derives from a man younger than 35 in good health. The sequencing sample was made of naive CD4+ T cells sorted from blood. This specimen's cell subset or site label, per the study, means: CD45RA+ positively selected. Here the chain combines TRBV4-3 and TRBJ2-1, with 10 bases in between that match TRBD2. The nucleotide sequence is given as TGCGCCAGCAGCCAAGACAGTGCTAGCGGGAGAGAGCAGTTCTTC. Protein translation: CASSQDSASGREQFF.